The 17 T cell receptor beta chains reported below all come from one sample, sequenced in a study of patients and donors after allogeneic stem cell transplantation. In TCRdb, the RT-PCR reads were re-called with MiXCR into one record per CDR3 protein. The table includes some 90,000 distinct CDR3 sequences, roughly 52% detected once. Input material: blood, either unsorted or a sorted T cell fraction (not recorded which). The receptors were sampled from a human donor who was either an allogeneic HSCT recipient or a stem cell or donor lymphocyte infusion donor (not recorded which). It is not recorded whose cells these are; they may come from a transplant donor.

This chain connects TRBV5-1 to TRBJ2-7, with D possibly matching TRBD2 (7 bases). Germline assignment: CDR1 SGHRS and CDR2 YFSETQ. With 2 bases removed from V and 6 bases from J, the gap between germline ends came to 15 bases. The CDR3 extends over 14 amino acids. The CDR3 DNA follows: TGCGCCAGCAGCTTAATTTGGGGGGGCGGCGAGCAGTACTTC. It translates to CASSLIWGGGEQYF.

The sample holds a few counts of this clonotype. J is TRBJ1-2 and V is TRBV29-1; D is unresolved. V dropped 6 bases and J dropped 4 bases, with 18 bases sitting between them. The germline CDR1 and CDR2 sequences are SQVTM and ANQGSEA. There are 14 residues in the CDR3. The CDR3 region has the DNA TGCAGCGTCCCCGCTTCGGGAGTCATCTATGGCTACACCTTC. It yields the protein CSVPASGVIYGYTF.

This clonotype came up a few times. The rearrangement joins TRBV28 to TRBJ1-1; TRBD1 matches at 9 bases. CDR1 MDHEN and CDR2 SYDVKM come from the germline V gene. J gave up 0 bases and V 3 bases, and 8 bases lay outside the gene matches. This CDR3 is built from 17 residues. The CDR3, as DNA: TGTGCCAGCAGTTTTTGGGGGACAGGGCCTATGAACACTGAAGCTTTCTTT. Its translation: CASSFWGTGPMNTEAFF.

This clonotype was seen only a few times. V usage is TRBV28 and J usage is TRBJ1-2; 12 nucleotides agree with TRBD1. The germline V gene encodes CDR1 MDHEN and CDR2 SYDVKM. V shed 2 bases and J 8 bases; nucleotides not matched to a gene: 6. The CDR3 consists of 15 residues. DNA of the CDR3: TGTGCCAGCAGTTTAGGTGGGACAGGGGGCAAAGGCTACACCTTC. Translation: CASSLGGTGGKGYTF.

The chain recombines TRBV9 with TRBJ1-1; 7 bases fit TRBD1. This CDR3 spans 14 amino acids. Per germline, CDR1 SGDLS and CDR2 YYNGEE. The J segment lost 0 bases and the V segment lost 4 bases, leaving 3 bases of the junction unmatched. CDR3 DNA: TGTGCCAGCAGCCCGGGACAGCTGAACACTGAAGCTTTCTTT. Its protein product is CASSPGQLNTEAFF.

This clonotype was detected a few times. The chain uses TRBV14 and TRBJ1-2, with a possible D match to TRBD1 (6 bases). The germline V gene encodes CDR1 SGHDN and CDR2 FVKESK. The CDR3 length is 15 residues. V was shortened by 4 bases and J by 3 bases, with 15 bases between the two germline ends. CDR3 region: CASSLARQAYYGYTF. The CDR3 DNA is TGTGCCAGCAGCCTCGCAAGACAGGCCTACTATGGCTACACCTTC.

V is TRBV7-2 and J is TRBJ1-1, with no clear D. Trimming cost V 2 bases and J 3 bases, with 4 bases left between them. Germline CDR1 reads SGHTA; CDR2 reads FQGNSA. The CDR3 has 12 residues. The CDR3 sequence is CASSLSDTEAFF. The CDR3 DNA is TGTGCCAGCAGCTTAAGTGACACTGAAGCTTTCTTT.

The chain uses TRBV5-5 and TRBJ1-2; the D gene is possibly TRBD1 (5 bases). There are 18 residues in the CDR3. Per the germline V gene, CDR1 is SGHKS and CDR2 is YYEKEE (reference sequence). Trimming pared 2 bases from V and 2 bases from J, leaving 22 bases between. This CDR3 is CASSFRDLFNTVNYGYTF. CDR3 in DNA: TGTGCCAGCAGCTTCCGGGACCTCTTCAATACCGTAAACTATGGCTACACCTTC.

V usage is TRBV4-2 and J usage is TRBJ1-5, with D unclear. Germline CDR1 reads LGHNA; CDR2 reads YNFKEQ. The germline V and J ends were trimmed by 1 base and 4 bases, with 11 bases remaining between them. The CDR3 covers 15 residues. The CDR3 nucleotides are TGTGCCAGCAGCCAAGTCTTCCAAGGGAATCAGCCCCAGCATTTT. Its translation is CASSQVFQGNQPQHF.

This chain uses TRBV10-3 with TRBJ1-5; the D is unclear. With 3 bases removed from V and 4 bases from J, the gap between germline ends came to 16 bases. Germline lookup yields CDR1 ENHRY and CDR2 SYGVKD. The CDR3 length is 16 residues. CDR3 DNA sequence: TGTGCCATCAGTGACTACGACCCCGTTAGGAATCAGCCCCAGCATTTT. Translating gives CAISDYDPVRNQPQHF.

DNA for the CDR3: TGTGCCAGCAGCCCCCAGGGGTCAGGGGCATATGGCTACACCTTC. As protein: CASSPQGSGAYGYTF. This rearrangement joins TRBV7-8 to TRBJ1-2; possibly TRBD1 for D (6 bases). The V and J ends lost 5 bases and 5 bases respectively, with 18 bases between them. This CDR3 contains 15 residues. Germline V gene data show CDR1 as SGHVS and CDR2 as FQNEAQ.

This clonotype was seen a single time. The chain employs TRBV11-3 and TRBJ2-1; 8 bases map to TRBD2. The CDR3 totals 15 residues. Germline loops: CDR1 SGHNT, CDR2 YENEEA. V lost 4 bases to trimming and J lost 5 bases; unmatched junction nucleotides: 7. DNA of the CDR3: TGTGCCAGCAGCTCTCCAGCGGGGGAAGACAATGAGCAGTTCTTC. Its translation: CASSSPAGEDNEQFF.

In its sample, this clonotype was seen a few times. As DNA, the CDR3 is TGTGCCAGCAGTCCAGGGGGTAGCAATCAGCCCCAGCATTTT. Translation: CASSPGGSNQPQHF. V usage is TRBV12-3 or TRBV12-4 and J usage is TRBJ1-5; 7 nucleotides align to TRBD1. The CDR3 is 14 residues long. J lost 0 bases, V lost 5 bases, and 1 base had no gene match.

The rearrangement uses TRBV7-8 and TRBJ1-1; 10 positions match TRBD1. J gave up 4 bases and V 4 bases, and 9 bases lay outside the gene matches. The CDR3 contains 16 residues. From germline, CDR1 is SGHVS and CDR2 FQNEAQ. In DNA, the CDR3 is TGTGCCAGCAGCTCAGTTTCCGGGACAGGGGCCACTGAAGCTTTCTTT. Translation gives CASSSVSGTGATEAFF.

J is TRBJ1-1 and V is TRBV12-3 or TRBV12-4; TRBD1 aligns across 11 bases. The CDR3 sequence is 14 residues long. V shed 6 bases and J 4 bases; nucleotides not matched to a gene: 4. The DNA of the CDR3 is TGTGCCAGCAGGAAGGGGACAGGGGGCACTGAAGCTTTCTTT. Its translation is CASRKGTGGTEAFF.

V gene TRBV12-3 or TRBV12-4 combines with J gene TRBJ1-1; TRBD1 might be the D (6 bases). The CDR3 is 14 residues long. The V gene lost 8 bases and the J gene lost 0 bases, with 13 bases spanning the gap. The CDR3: CASSPGALNTEAFF. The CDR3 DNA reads TGTGCCAGCTCACCAGGGGCCCTGAACACTGAAGCTTTCTTT.

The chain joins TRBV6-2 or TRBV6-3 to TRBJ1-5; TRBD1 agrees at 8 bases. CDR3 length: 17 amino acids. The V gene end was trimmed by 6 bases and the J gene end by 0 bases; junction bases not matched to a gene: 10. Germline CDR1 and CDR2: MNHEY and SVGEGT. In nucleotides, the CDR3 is TGTGCCAGCAGACCTGCCCGGACAGGGATTAGCAATCAGCCCCAGCATTTT. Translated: CASRPARTGISNQPQHF.